There are a few counts of the clone carrying this T cell receptor beta chain. The sample comes from a study of identical twins. Template switching created a universal primer site, and the cDNA included unique molecular identifiers. Via MiXCR, TCRdb re-called the 5' RACE reads, giving one row per CDR3 protein. The sample has 600,000 to 850,000 distinct CDR3 sequences; roughly 20% are singletons. These sequences were also reported in another study, on T cells expressing NK-cell markers. Per that study: The sorts in several experiments were restricted to alpha-beta TCR T cells by an anti-gamma-delta TCR antibody. There remained a lack of clarity about HCMV specificity of expanded NKG2C+ T cell clones.

This receptor was obtained from a woman between 18 and 29 years old in good health. Material: PBMCs.

The chain's CDR3 is CASSLAWTPTYEQYF. DNA of the CDR3: TGTGCCAGCAGCTTGGCCTGGACCCCTACCTACGAGCAGTACTTC. The chain couples TRBV7-9 to TRBJ2-7; no firm D call. Germline V gene lookup returns CDR1 SEHNR and CDR2 FQNEAQ (reference sequence). This CDR3 has 15 amino acids. Trimming pared 3 bases from V and 2 bases from J, leaving 14 bases between.